These 15 T cell receptor beta chains originate from one sample sequenced in a study of T cells after yellow fever vaccination. TCRdb reprocessed the 5' RACE reads via MiXCR and lists one record per CDR3 protein. The table has about 340,000 distinct CDR3 sequences, about 4% seen once; the top ten hold roughly 26%. The specimen was PBMCs, collected 5 days after the yellow fever booster vaccination. These receptors were taken from a man in his late teens or twenties who received the YFV17D yellow fever vaccine.

The chain is built from TRBV7-3 and TRBJ2-2; D gene unclear. V was clipped by 5 bases and J by 1 base, with 5 bases between them. CDR3 size: 13 residues. Germline lookup yields CDR1 SGHTA and CDR2 FQGTGA. The CDR3, as DNA: TGTGCCAGCAGCGGAGAGAACACCGGGGAGCTGTTTTTT. The encoded protein is CASSGENTGELFF.

The chain joins TRBV6-6 to TRBJ2-3; tentatively, D is TRBD2 (6 bases). The CDR3 is 15 residues long. CDR1 and CDR2 from the germline V gene are MNHNY and SVGAGI (reference sequence). V lost 2 bases, J lost 1 base, and 10 bases lay in between. In nucleotides, the CDR3 is TGTGCCAGCAGTTACCTAGCGTCCGGCACAGATACGCAGTATTTT. This sequence encodes CASSYLASGTDTQYF.

This clonotype came up many times. This chain connects TRBV12-3 or TRBV12-4 to TRBJ1-6; D gene unclear. The V gene lost 4 bases and the J gene lost 10 bases, with 8 bases spanning the gap. The CDR3 length is 12 residues. CDR3 region: CASSSLMSPLHF. CDR3 bases: TGTGCCAGCAGTTCTCTGATGTCACCCCTCCACTTT.

The V and J genes are TRBV6-7 and TRBJ2-2; 11 nucleotides line up with TRBD2. TRBV6-7 falls under the ORF class, with uncertain function. The ends lost 6 bases at V and 6 bases at J; junction bases unmatched: 12. The CDR3 runs 17 residues. DNA for the CDR3: TGTGCCAGCAGACCTATAGCGGGGGGGCCCCTGGCCGGGGAGCTGTTTTTT. This gives the protein CASRPIAGGPLAGELFF.

There are a few counts of this clonotype. J is TRBJ1-4 and V is TRBV7-8; D perhaps matches TRBD1 (5 bases). Germline loops: CDR1 SGHVS, CDR2 FQNEAQ. The V end was cut by 5 bases, the J end by 3 bases, with 13 bases between. There are 15 residues in the CDR3. CDR3 region: CASSPRGGSNEKLFF. The CDR3 nucleotides read TGTGCCAGCAGCCCACGGGGGGGATCTAATGAAAAACTGTTTTTT.

The rearrangement joins TRBV18 to TRBJ1-4, with unresolved D. V gave up 2 bases and J gave up 8 bases, with 18 bases separating them. Germline CDR1 reads KGHSH; CDR2 reads LQKENI. This CDR3 comprises 16 residues. In DNA, the CDR3 is TGTGCCAGCTCACCAGAAGGGCGGACCAGCGACGAAAAACTGTTTTTT. It yields the protein CASSPEGRTSDEKLFF.

This clonotype was found a few times. This chain links TRBV6-1 with TRBJ2-2; the D is unclear. V was trimmed by 6 bases and J by 2 bases, leaving 10 bases between them. The CDR3 is 14 amino acids. The V gene's germline CDR1 is MNHNS and CDR2 SASEGT. The CDR3 region is CASRVWGNTGELFF. The CDR3 DNA is TGTGCCAGCAGGGTGTGGGGAAACACCGGGGAGCTGTTTTTT.

The chain uses TRBV7-3 and TRBJ2-7; a possible D gene is TRBD1 (5 bases). This CDR3 contains 15 residues. V was shortened by 4 bases and J by 8 bases, with 21 bases between the two germline ends. Germline values: CDR1 SGHTA, CDR2 FQGTGA. The CDR3 bases are TGTGCCAGCAGCTCCAGAGACAGATCTATTTCCCAGCAGTACGTC. Protein product: CASSSRDRSISQQYV.

In this sample, this clonotype turned up a few times. V and J are TRBV6-1 and TRBJ1-5, with a weak D call TRBD1 (6 bases). The germline CDR1 and CDR2 sequences are MNHNS and SASEGT. V lost 3 bases and J lost 6, with 15 bases in between. The length of the CDR3 is 15 residues. This CDR3 is CASSEYLGAAQPQHF. CDR3 bases: TGTGCCAGCAGTGAGTATTTGGGGGCAGCTCAGCCCCAGCATTTT.

This clonotype was found many times. This rearrangement joins TRBV7-2 to TRBJ2-7; possible D gene TRBD1, 5 bases. The CDR3 is 13 residues long. Per germline, CDR1 SGHTA and CDR2 FQGNSA. V lost 5 bases, J lost 5 bases, and 13 bases lay in between. Here the CDR3 reads CASSPLDSDEQYF. The CDR3 nucleotides are TGTGCCAGCAGCCCCCTAGACAGCGACGAGCAGTACTTC.

The chain has TRBV29-1 and TRBJ2-5; 9 bases agree with TRBD2. Germline trimming cut 0 bases from V and 4 bases from J; bases unmatched to any gene: 6. The germline gives CDR1 SQVTM, CDR2 ANQGSEA. The CDR3 covers 15 residues. The CDR3 DNA reads as TGCAGCGTTGAAGAGTCTAGCGGGGTGCGAGAGACCCAGTACTTC. Residues: CSVEESSGVRETQYF.

On this clonotype: This may be a read error, as it is one base from a much larger clone. The V call is TRBV5-1, the J call TRBJ1-2; D perhaps matches TRBD1 (5 bases). Germline values: CDR1 SGHRS, CDR2 YFSETQ. This CDR3 has 13 residues. V gave up 5 bases and J gave up 4 bases, with 12 bases separating them. The CDR3 loop is CASSLGGLYGYTF. In DNA form, the CDR3 reads TGCGCCAGCAGTCTGGGGGGTCTCTATGGCTACACCTTC.

The CDR3 spells CATSSERDIQYF. The CDR3 DNA is TGTGCCACCTCTTCCGAGCGGGACATTCAGTACTTC. V gene TRBV28 combines with J gene TRBJ2-4; D perhaps matches TRBD2 (6 bases). The CDR3 covers 12 residues. The germline V gene has CDR1 MDHEN and CDR2 SYDVKM. V was pared by 10 bases and J by 8 bases, with 15 bases between.

V and J are TRBV3-1 and TRBJ2-3, with 11 bases that match TRBD2. The V segment lost 4 bases and the J segment 2 bases; nucleotides outside the gene matches: 5. This CDR3 has 16 amino acids. Germline-derived CDR1 and CDR2 are LGHDT and YNNKEL (reference sequence). The chain's CDR3 is CASSRLAGGYTDTQYF. Written as DNA, the CDR3 is TGTGCCAGCAGCCGTCTAGCGGGGGGCTACACAGATACGCAGTATTTT.

The chain is built from TRBV6-5 and TRBJ2-7, with 13 positions matching TRBD2. The germline CDR1 and CDR2 sequences are MNHEY and SVGAGI. Trimming at V came to 5 bases and at J to 6 bases, leaving 4 bases not matched to a gene. This CDR3 contains 14 residues. CDR3 sequence: CASSTSGGATEQYV. In nucleotides, the CDR3 is TGTGCCAGCAGTACTAGCGGGGGGGCGACCGAGCAGTACGTC.